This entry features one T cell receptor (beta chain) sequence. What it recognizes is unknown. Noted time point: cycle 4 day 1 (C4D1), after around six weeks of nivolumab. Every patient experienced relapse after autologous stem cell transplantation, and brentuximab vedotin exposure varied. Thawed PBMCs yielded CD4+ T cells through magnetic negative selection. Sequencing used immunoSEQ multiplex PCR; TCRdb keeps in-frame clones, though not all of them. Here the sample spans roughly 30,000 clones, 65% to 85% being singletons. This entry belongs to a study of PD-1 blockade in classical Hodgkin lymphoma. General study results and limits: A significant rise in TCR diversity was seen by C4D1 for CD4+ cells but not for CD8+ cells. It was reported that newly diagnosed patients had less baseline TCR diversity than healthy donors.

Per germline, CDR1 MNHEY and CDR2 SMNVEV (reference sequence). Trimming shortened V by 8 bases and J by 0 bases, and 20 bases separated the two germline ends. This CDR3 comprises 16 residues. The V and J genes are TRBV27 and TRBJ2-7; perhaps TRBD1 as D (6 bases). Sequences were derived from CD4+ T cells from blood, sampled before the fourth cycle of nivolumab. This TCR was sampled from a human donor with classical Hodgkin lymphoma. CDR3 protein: CASAPLTGSGSYEQYF. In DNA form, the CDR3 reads TGTGCCAGCGCACCTCTAACAGGGTCTGGCTCCTACGAGCAGTACTTC.